Presented here are 4 T cell receptor beta chains from one specimen sequenced in a study of T cells in localized non-small cell lung cancer (dated by TCRdb to 2018 to 2020). Library preparation employed the immunoSEQ multiplex PCR assay. TCRdb took this table from immuneACCESS and kept in-frame rearrangements with V and J called. Such tables lack part of the clones; where checked against another copy, unresolved V genes explain under half of the gap, and the rest is unexplained. Across this sample there are 25,000 or so clones, with 70% to 90% seen only once. Around 5.7% of the sample lies in the top ten. The input for sequencing was PBMCs, taken before any cancer treatment. These receptors were collected from a man between 40 and 70 years old with stage II lung adenocarcinoma.

The count of this clone is one. This chain links TRBV7-3 with TRBJ2-7; 8 positions match TRBD1. With 0 bases clipped from V and 6 bases from J, the junction kept 10 bases outside the gene matches. Germline loops: CDR1 SGHTA, CDR2 FQGTGA. The CDR3 length is 16 residues. CDR3 DNA: TGTGCCAGCAGCTTAACAGGGGGGACAGGTCGCAGCGAGCAGTACTTC. This encodes CASSLTGGTGRSEQYF.

This chain uses TRBV6-1 with TRBJ2-2; a possible D gene is TRBD1 (6 bases). The ends were cut back, 4 bases at V and 7 bases at J, with 10 bases in the middle. Germline V CDR1 and CDR2: MNHNS, SASEGT. The CDR3 contains 13 residues. CDR3 sequence: CASSAQGSGELFF. The CDR3 DNA is TGTGCCAGCAGTGCACAGGGTAGCGGGGAGCTGTTTTTT.

DNA of the CDR3: TGTGCCATCAAATCCTCAGCGGGGGGGATCGATGAGCAGTTCTTC. This encodes CAIKSSAGGIDEQFF. The gene calls are TRBV10-3 and TRBJ2-1, with 10 bases matching TRBD2. Germline lookup yields CDR1 ENHRY and CDR2 SYGVKD. Trimming at V came to 7 bases and at J to 8 bases, leaving 11 bases not matched to a gene. The CDR3 extends over 15 amino acids.

The V call is TRBV6-5, the J call TRBJ2-7, with a weak D call TRBD2 (6 bases). Germline CDR1 reads MNHEY; CDR2 reads SVGAGI. The ends were cut back, 6 bases at V and 0 bases at J, with 18 bases in the middle. There are 16 residues in the CDR3. DNA of the CDR3: TGTGCCAGCAGCTACACGGGAGATAGAGACTCCTACGAGCAGTACTTC. It yields the protein CASSYTGDRDSYEQYF.